This T cell receptor beta chain comes out of a study of immune evolution from preneoplasia to lung adenocarcinoma listed by TCRdb under 2021. General notes on the study: HLA loss of heterozygosity was found in around 7% of AIS, roughly 15% of MIA and 30% to 40% of ADC lesions, and in no AAH lesions. The study used immune gene expression, TCR sequencing and multiplex immunofluorescence to profile the immune contexture of lung adenocarcinoma precursors and invasive adenocarcinoma. Resected precursor lesions (AAH, AIS, MIA) and invasive adenocarcinomas were compared against paired morphologically normal lung tissue. Sample size was based on specimen availability rather than a prior power calculation. The immune data were integrated with whole exome sequencing and methylation data from the same cohort of nodules. The overall cohort was made up of 53 patients with pulmonary nodules who had surgical resection. A total of 45 to 55 patients contributed TCR sequencing data. According to the study, about 100 samples went through TCR sequencing. POLYSOLVER was used to infer class I HLA alleles from exome data, and LOHHLA was used to detect allele-specific HLA loss.

This clone was counted a few times. This clone's antigen is unknown. No base qualities exist here, and no much larger clone lies one base off it. Patients underwent resection in Japan or China between the mid-2010s and the late 2010s. The histologic diagnosis of each case was independently confirmed on H&E slides by two lung cancer pathologists. To enrich premalignant or tumor cells for nucleic acid extraction, macro-dissection was performed after pathologic assessment. DNA was isolated from FFPE tissue using the AllPrep DNA/RNA FFPE Kit. Taken from the germline V gene (reference sequence), the CDR1 and CDR2 loops are SGHNT and YYREEE. V loses 4 bases at its end and J loses 6 bases; junction bases beyond the gene matches: 6. The CDR3 holds 14 amino acids from the cysteine to the phenylalanine. Just the 42-base CDR3 DNA is kept, in frame starting at base 1. The immunoSEQ hsTCRbeta Kit was used to sequence TCR beta CDR3 regions from DNA. From the authors' description of their analysis: TCR sequencing data were analysed with the ImmunoSEQ Analyzer. T cell clonality was defined as 1 minus Pielou's evenness computed on productive rearrangements. To measure T cell diversity, the inverse Simpson index was applied to productive templates. T cell density was defined as TCR beta template counts normalized to usable DNA, with usable DNA estimated by amplification and sequencing of housekeeping genes. Two-sided Kruskal-Wallis tests were used to compare TCR metrics across histologic stages. The table comes from immuneACCESS by way of TCRdb, which keeps in-frame sequences with V and J called. Part of the clones is missing from these tables; in studies checked, under half for an unresolved V gene and the rest for unknown reasons. V and J calls and clone size are those listed in that table; D and trimming were worked out from the DNA. The sample records some 7,800 clones, more than 75% of which are singletons. The top ten hold approximately 2.9% of the sample.

Paper-wide results and their limitations: The highest top T cell clone frequencies were observed in normal lung, and a progressive decrease in top T cell clone frequencies appeared to occur from AAH through AIS, MIA and invasive adenocarcinoma. The findings rested on association rather than direct causation, and larger cohorts with long-term follow-up and longitudinal biopsies were considered necessary. Clonality was highest in normal lung, while later-stage lesions appeared to show lower clonality but higher T cell density and diversity. T cell clonality was highest in KRAS-mutant nodules compared with EGFR-mutant or double wild-type lesions. Because all patients came from Japan and China, whether the findings apply to Western populations was uncertain.

The rearrangement combines TRBV5-4 with TRBJ1-4; the junction holds 7 bases that match TRBD1. The sequence was obtained from a person aged 70 to 79 with lung adenocarcinoma. Sequences were obtained from FFPE minimally invasive lung adenocarcinoma tissue. The cell subset or site label of this sample denotes: micro-invasive lung adenocarcinoma (MIA). The DNA sequence reads TGTGCCAGCAGCCGGGACAGAATGGATGAAAAACTGTTTTTT. It translates to CASSRDRMDEKLFF.